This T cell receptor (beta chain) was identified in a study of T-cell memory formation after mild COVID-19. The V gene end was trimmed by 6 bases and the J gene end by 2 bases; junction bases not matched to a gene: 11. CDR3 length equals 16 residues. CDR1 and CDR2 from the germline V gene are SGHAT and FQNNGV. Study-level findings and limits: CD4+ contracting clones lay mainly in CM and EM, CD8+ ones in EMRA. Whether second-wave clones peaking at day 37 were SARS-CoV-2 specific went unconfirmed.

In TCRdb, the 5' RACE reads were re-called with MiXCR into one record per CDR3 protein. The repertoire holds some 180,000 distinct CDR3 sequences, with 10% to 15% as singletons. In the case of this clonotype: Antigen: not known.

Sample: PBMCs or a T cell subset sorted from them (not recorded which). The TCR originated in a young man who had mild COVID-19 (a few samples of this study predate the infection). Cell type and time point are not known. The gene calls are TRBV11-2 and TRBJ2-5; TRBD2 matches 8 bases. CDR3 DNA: TGTGCCAGCAGGTCGCGGGCGGGGGGAGGACAAGAGACCCAGTACTTC. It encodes CASRSRAGGGQETQYF.